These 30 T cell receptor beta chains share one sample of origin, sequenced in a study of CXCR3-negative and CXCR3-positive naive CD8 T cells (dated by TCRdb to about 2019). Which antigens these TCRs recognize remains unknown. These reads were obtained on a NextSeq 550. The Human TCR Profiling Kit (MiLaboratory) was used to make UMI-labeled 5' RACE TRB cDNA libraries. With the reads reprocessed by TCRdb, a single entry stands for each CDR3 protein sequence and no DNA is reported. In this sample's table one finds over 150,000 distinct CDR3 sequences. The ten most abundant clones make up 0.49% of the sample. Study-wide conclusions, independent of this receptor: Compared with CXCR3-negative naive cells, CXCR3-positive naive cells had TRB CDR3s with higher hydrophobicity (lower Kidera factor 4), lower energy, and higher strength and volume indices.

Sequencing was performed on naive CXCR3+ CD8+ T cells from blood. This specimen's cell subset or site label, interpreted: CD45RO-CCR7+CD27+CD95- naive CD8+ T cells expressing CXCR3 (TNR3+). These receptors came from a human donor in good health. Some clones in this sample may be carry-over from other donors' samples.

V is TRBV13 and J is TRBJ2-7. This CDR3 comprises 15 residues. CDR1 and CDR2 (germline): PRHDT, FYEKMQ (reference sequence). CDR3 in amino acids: CASSLGDRTSYEQYF.

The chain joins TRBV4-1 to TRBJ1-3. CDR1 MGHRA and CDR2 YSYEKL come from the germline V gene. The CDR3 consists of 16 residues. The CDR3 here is CASSPPSKISGNTIYF.

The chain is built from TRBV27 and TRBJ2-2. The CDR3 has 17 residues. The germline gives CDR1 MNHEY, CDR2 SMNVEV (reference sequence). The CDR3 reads CASSLSMDSLGSGELFF.

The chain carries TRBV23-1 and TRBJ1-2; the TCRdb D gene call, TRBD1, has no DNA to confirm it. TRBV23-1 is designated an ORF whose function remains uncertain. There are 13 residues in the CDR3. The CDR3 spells CASSQDRVCGYTF.

The CDR3 sequence: CASSRTRGSYEQYF. J is TRBJ2-7 and V is TRBV5-1. Germline CDR1 reads SGHRS; CDR2 reads YFSETQ. The length of the CDR3 is 14 residues.

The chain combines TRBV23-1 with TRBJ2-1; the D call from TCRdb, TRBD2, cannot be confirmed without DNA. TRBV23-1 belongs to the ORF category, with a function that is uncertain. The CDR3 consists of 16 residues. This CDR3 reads CASSPTSPGCFNEQFF.

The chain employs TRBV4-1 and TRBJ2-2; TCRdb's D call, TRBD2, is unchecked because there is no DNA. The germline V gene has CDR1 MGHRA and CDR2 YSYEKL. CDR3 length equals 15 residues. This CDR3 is CASSQTSGDTGELFF.

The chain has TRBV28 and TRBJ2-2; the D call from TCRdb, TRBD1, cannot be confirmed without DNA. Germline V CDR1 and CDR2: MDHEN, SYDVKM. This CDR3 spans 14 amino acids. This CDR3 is CASSDRGKTGELFF.

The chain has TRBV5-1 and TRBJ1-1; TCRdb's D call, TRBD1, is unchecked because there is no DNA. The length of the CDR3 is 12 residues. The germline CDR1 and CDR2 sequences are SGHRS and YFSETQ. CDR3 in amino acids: CASSRLGAEAFF.

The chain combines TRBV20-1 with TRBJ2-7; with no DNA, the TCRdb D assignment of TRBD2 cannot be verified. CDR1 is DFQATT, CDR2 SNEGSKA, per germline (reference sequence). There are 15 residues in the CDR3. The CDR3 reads CSARPGLVRTYEQYF.

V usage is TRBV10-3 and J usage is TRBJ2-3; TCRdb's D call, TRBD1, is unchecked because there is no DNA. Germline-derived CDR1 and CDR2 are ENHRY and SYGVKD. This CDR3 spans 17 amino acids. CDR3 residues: CAISESGVAASTDTQYF.

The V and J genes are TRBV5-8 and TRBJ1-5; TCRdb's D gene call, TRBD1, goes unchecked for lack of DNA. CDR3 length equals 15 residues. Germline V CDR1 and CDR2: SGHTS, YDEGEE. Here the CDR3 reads CASSSGDRGNQPQHF. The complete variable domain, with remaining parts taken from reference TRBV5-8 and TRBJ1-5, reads EAGVTQSPTHLIKTRGQQATLRCSPISGHTSVYWYQQALGLGLQFLLWYDEGEERNRGNFPPRFSGRQFPNYSSELNVNALELEDSALYLCASSSGDRGNQPQHFGDGTRLSIL.

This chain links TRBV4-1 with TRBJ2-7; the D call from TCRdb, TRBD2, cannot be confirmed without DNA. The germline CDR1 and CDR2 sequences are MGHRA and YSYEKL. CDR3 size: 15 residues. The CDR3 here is CASSQPAVDSYEQYF.

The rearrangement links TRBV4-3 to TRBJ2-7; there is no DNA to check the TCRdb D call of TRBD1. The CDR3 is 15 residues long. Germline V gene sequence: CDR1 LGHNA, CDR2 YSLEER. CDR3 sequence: CASSQIPGMSYEQYF.

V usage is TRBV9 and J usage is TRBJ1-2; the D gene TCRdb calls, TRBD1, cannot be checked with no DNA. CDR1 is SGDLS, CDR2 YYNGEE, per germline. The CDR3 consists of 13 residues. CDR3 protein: CASSDSGGHGYTF.

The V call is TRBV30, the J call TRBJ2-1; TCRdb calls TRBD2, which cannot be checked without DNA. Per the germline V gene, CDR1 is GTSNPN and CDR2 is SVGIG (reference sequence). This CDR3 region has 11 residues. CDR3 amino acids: CAWSRGYEQFF.

The CDR3 reads CASSHTIAPFLAGGGNEQFF. The chain couples TRBV7-9 to TRBJ2-1; TCRdb's D call, TRBD2, is unchecked because there is no DNA. Germline lookup yields CDR1 SEHNR and CDR2 FQNEAQ (reference sequence). The CDR3 is made up of 20 amino acids.

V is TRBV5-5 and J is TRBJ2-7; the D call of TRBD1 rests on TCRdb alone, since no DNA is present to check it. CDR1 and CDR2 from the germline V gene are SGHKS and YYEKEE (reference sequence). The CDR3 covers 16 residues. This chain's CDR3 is CASSLVRGGTGPFMDF.

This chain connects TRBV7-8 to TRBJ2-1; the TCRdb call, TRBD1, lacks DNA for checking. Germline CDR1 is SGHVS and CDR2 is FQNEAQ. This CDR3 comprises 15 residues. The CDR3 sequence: CASSESDRGRNEQFF.

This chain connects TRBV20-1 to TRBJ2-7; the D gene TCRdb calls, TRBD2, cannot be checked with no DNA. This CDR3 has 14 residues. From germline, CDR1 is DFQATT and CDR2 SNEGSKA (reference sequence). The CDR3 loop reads CSAVPGLGFYEQYF.

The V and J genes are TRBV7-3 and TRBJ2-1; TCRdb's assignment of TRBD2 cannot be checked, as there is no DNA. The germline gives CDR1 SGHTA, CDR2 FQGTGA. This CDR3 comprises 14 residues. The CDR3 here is CASSLDLAGREQFF.

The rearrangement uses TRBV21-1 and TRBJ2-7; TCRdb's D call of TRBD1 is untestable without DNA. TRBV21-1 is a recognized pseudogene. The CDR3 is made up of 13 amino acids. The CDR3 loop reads CASRTLQGEEQYF.

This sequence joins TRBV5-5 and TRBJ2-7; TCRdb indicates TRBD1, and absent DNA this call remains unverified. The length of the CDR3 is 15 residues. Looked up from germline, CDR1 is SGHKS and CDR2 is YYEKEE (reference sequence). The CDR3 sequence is CASSLGTGGTYEQYF.

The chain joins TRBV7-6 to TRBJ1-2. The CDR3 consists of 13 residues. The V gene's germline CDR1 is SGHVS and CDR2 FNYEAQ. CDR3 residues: CASSVDLRLGYTF.

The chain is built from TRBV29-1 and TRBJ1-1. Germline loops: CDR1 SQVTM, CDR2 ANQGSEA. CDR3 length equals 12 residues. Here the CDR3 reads CSVLGVFSEAFF.

CDR3 loop: CSARDADIPYNEQFF. This sequence joins TRBV20-1 and TRBJ2-1. Germline lookup yields CDR1 DFQATT and CDR2 SNEGSKA (reference sequence). The CDR3 covers 15 residues.

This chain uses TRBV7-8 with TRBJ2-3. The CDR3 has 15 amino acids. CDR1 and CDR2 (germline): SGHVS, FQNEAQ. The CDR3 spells CASSLISRLTDTQYF.

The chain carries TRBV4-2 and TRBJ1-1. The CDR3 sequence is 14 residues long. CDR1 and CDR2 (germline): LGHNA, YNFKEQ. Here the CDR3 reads CASSQEEVGTEAFF.

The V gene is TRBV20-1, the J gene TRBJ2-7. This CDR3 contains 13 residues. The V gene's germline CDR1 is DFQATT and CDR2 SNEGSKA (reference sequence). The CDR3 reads CSALGSSSYEQYF.

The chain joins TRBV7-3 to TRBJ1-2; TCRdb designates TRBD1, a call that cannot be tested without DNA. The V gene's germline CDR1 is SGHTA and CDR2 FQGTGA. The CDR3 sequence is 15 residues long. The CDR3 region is CASSPSGTGGDGYTF. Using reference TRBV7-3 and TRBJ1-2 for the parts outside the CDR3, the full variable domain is GAGVSQTPSNKVTEKGKYVELRCDPISGHTALYWYRQSLGQGPEFLIYFQGTGAADDSGLPNDRFFAVRPEGSVSTLKIQRTERGDSAVYLCASSPSGTGGDGYTFGSGTRLTVV.